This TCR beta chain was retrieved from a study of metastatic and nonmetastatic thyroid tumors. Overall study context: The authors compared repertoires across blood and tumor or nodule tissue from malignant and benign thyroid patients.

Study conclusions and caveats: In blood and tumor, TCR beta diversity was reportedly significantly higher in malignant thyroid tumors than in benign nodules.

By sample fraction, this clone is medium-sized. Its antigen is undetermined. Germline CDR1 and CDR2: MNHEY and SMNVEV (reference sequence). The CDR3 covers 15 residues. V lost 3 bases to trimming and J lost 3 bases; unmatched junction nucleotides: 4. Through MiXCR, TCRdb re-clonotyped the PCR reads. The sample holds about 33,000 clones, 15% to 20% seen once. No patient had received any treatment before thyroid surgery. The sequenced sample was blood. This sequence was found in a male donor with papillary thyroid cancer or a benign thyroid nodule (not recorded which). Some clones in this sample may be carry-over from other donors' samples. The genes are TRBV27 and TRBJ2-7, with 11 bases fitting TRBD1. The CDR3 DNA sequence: TGTGCCAGCAGTTTTAGGACAGGGGGCTTCTACGAGCAGTACTTC. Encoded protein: CASSFRTGGFYEQYF.